This entry lists 29 T cell receptor beta chains sequenced from one sample in a study of human T cells and chemical hapten exposure. From the RACE reads, TCRdb called clonotypes with MiXCR, one entry per CDR3 protein. The sample has about 82,000 distinct CDR3 sequences; over 9.5% are singletons. The time point was: patch test 2, 6 weeks after DPC sensitization. Treatment: therapeutic diphenylcyclopropenone sensitization with weekly scalp DPC. This specimen consisted of whole blood, obtained in connection with sensitization to the hapten diphenylcyclopropenone (DPC). All receptors come from a woman in her forties or fifties with alopecia areata. Some clones in this sample may be carry-over from other donors' samples.

This sequence joins TRBV6-2 or TRBV6-3 and TRBJ2-7; 8 bases agree with TRBD2. This CDR3 has 16 amino acids. From germline, CDR1 is MNHEY and CDR2 SVGEGT. The junction had 11 bases not matched to a gene; V was cut back by 7 bases and J by 0 bases. The CDR3: CASTKEAGVSSYEQYF. The CDR3 bases are TGTGCCAGCACTAAAGAAGCGGGAGTGAGCTCCTACGAGCAGTACTTC.

There are many counts of this clonotype. The chain is built from TRBV6-2 or TRBV6-3 and TRBJ2-1, with 9 nucleotides matching TRBD1. The V and J ends lost 5 bases and 0 bases, in that order; junction bases with no gene match: 14. The germline CDR1 and CDR2 sequences are MNHEY and SVGEGT. The CDR3 is 19 residues long. In DNA, the CDR3 is TGTGCCAGCAGTACCGACAGGGGGGGGCCCGCCCTCTCCTACAATGAGCAGTTCTTC. The encoded protein is CASSTDRGGPALSYNEQFF.

This clonotype was seen many times. This chain links TRBV3-1 with TRBJ2-7, with 12 bases identical to TRBD2. Unmatched junction bases numbered 15, after V lost 3 bases and J lost 0 bases. The CDR3 runs to 20 residues. Germline V CDR1 and CDR2: LGHDT, YNNKEL (reference sequence). For the CDR3, the DNA is TGTGCCAGCAGCCATCACTCCCCCGGACTAGCGGGGATAAGCTCCTACGAGCAGTACTTC. Its translation: CASSHHSPGLAGISSYEQYF.

This clonotype was counted ten times or more. The chain has TRBV2 and TRBJ1-4; no reliable D call. The length of the CDR3 is 16 residues. Trimming took off 6 bases at V and 8 bases at J, with 22 bases between the two ends. The germline V gene encodes CDR1 SNHLY and CDR2 FYNNEI. The CDR3 loop is CASREPPGSLGEKLFF. The CDR3 DNA is TGTGCCAGCAGAGAACCACCGGGATCCCTAGGGGAAAAACTGTTTTTT.

This clonotype was found many times. The V and J genes are TRBV5-1 and TRBJ2-7; the D gene is possibly TRBD1 (5 bases). Trimming removed 4 bases at V and 5 bases at J, with 16 bases between. This CDR3 comprises 14 residues. Germline V gene data show CDR1 as SGHRS and CDR2 as YFSETQ. This CDR3 reads CASSLQQDPDEQYF. Written as DNA, the CDR3 is TGCGCCAGCAGCCTACAACAGGACCCCGACGAGCAGTACTTC.

This clonotype came up many times. This sequence joins TRBV27 and TRBJ2-7; D may be TRBD1 (6 bases). CDR1 is MNHEY and CDR2 is SMNVEV in the germline V gene (reference sequence). V dropped 6 bases and J dropped 1 base, with 13 bases sitting between them. The CDR3 totals 14 residues. The CDR3 is CASRRPGTSYEQYF. The DNA of the CDR3 is TGTGCCAGCAGGCGTCCCGGGACATCCTACGAGCAGTACTTC.

This clonotype has a handful of counts. This chain joins TRBV29-1 and TRBJ1-2; the D gene is possibly TRBD1 (5 bases). Trimming took 4 bases from V and 0 from J, leaving 15 bases between them. The CDR3 is made up of 15 amino acids. The germline CDR1 and CDR2 sequences are SQVTM and ANQGSEA. The CDR3 DNA reads as TGCAGCGTTGTTCGGGACGCCCGAGCTAACTATGGCTACACCTTC. This gives the protein CSVVRDARANYGYTF.

The J gene is TRBJ2-4, the V gene TRBV12-3 or TRBV12-4; 7 nucleotides agree with TRBD1. V lost 6 bases and J lost 8; bases outside the gene matches: 10. The CDR3 consists of 14 residues. The CDR3 DNA sequence: TGTGCCAGCAGGAAGGGACAGTTGGCGGACATTCAGTACTTC. Protein product: CASRKGQLADIQYF.

This clonotype was observed a few times. This chain uses TRBV27 with TRBJ1-4; 7 nucleotides agree with TRBD1. V was clipped by 4 bases and J by 2 bases; unmatched bases: 13. CDR1 MNHEY and CDR2 SMNVEV come from the germline V gene (reference sequence). CDR3 length: 18 residues. The CDR3 is CASSSTRRGQATNEKLFF. The CDR3 DNA follows: TGTGCCAGCAGTTCTACCCGAAGGGGGCAGGCTACTAATGAAAAACTGTTTTTT.

This clonotype was detected ten times or more. J is TRBJ1-2 and V is TRBV20-1, with TRBD1 identical over 7 bases. J lost 5 bases, V lost 0 bases, and 18 bases had no gene match. Germline V gives CDR1 DFQATT, CDR2 SNEGSKA (reference sequence). This CDR3 spans 18 amino acids. The CDR3 region is CSARDVGGRGEFGYGYTF. CDR3 nucleotide sequence: TGCAGTGCTAGAGATGTAGGCGGCAGGGGGGAATTCGGGTATGGCTACACCTTC.

This chain connects TRBV27 to TRBJ1-6; D is undetermined. The CDR3 runs 14 residues. Trimming took off 1 base at V and 7 bases at J, with 8 bases between the two ends. From germline, CDR1 is MNHEY and CDR2 SMNVEV (reference sequence). The CDR3 here is CASSLLLKNSPLHF. The CDR3 bases are TGTGCCAGCAGTTTATTACTGAAGAATTCACCCCTCCACTTT.

V gene TRBV4-1 combines with J gene TRBJ1-1, with D hard to call. Germline assignment: CDR1 MGHRA and CDR2 YSYEKL. The ends were cut back, 0 bases at V and 4 bases at J, with 21 bases in the middle. This CDR3 is 18 amino acids long. CDR3 residues: CASSQDGGLAGFITEAFF. CDR3 coding DNA: TGCGCCAGCAGCCAAGACGGCGGCCTGGCAGGTTTCATCACTGAAGCTTTCTTT.

The genes are TRBV6-6 and TRBJ2-4, with 7 bases aligning to TRBD2. The CDR3 has 17 amino acids. In germline, CDR1 is MNHNY, CDR2 SVGAGI (reference sequence). V lost 6 bases to trimming and J lost 1 base; unmatched junction nucleotides: 12. The CDR3 region is CASSGSGEGSAKNIQYF. The CDR3 coding sequence is TGTGCCAGCAGCGGGTCGGGGGAGGGATCGGCCAAAAACATTCAGTACTTC.

This clonotype was seen ten or more times. This chain connects TRBV27 to TRBJ1-5; a possible D gene is TRBD1 (5 bases). Germline CDR1 reads MNHEY; CDR2 reads SMNVEV (reference sequence). The V end was cut by 1 base, the J end by 4 bases, with 14 bases between. This CDR3 region has 16 residues. CDR3 DNA sequence: TGTGCCAGCAGTTTATTCAGCAGGGCTAGGAATCAGCCCCAGCATTTT. This sequence encodes CASSLFSRARNQPQHF.

About this clonotype: At one boundary the junction diverges from the germline segment, which might be a read error. The V gene is TRBV12-3 or TRBV12-4, the J gene TRBJ1-5; no firm D call. The CDR3 totals 15 residues. CDR3 in DNA: TGTGCCTGCAGTACTGACGGTTATAGCAATCAGCCCCAGCATTTT. It translates to CACSTDGYSNQPQHF.

This clonotype was detected many times. The rearrangement joins TRBV24-1 to TRBJ2-3; the D is unclear. V dropped 3 bases and J dropped 1 base, with 13 bases sitting between them. The germline V gene has CDR1 KGHDR and CDR2 SFDVKD. There are 16 residues in the CDR3. The CDR3 is CATSDPSRAGTDTQYF. CDR3 bases: TGTGCCACCAGTGATCCCTCCCGGGCTGGCACAGATACGCAGTATTTT.

This clonotype showed up many times. J is TRBJ2-1 and V is TRBV28, with 11 positions matching TRBD2. Germline V lookup: CDR1 MDHEN, CDR2 SYDVKM. V lost 5 bases and J lost 6; bases outside the gene matches: 12. The CDR3 is 17 residues long. CDR3 nucleotide sequence: TGTGCCAGCAGTCGACTAGCGGGAAGAATAAACAGCAATGAGCAGTTCTTC. Residues: CASSRLAGRINSNEQFF.

This clonotype came up many times. The chain carries TRBV18 and TRBJ1-1; D possibly corresponds to TRBD1 (6 bases). This CDR3 has 14 amino acids. Trimming cost V 5 bases and J 5 bases, with 15 bases left between them. CDR1 and CDR2 from the germline V gene are KGHSH and LQKENI. The CDR3 nucleotides are TGTGCCAGCTCATCGGCAGGGGAGGGAACTGAAGCTTTCTTT. The encoded protein is CASSSAGEGTEAFF. The full variable domain, completed using reference TRBV18 and TRBJ1-1, is NAGVMQNPRHLVRRRGQEARLRCSPMKGHSHVYWYRQLPEEGLKFMVYLQKENIIDESGMPKERFSAEFPKEGPSILRIQQVVRGDSAAYFCASSSAGEGTEAFFGQGTRLTVV.

The gene calls are TRBV12-3 or TRBV12-4 and TRBJ2-3; weak D call: TRBD1 (6 bases). V lost 6 bases to trimming and J lost 0 bases, with 13 bases between them. CDR3 length: 15 amino acids. CDR3 nucleotides: TGTGCCAGCAGGAAAGGGGGTTTGAGCACAGATACGCAGTATTTT. This codes for CASRKGGLSTDTQYF.

This rearrangement joins TRBV29-1 to TRBJ1-2; D is undetermined. Trimming took 5 bases from V and 0 from J, leaving 13 bases between them. Germline CDR1 SQVTM, CDR2 ANQGSEA. The CDR3 contains 14 residues. CDR3 in amino acids: CSVTTGDSNYGYTF. The CDR3 DNA follows: TGCAGCGTTACTACCGGGGATTCTAACTATGGCTACACCTTC.

Only a few counts were recorded for this clonotype. The chain recombines TRBV6-6 with TRBJ2-2, with D hard to call. Trimming removed 0 bases from V and 7 bases from J, with 9 bases in between. Germline assignment: CDR1 MNHNY and CDR2 SVGAGI (reference sequence). The length of the CDR3 is 14 residues. CDR3 amino acids: CASSYSSGFGELFF. CDR3 bases: TGTGCCAGCAGTTACTCTTCTGGGTTCGGGGAGCTGTTTTTT.

The V and J genes are TRBV3-1 and TRBJ2-7; D gene ambiguous. Trimming left V 1 base short and J 2 bases short, with 3 bases between. There are 12 residues in the CDR3. CDR1 is LGHDT and CDR2 is YNNKEL in the germline V gene (reference sequence). This chain's CDR3 is CASSQVAYEQYF. CDR3 sequence (DNA): TGTGCCAGCAGCCAAGTGGCCTACGAGCAGTACTTC.

This clonotype was seen just once. This may be a read error, as it is one base from a much larger clone. The V gene is TRBV27, the J gene TRBJ1-6; D is unresolved. This CDR3 comprises 14 residues. Trimming stripped 0 bases from V and 10 bases from J, with 10 bases between. Per the germline V gene, CDR1 is MNHEY and CDR2 is SMNVEV (reference sequence). The CDR3 nucleotides read TGTGCCAGCAGTTTATCGCCCCACGGCTCACCCCTCCACTTT. It codes for CASSLSPHGSPLHF.

This clonotype was seen at least ten times. The rearrangement uses TRBV2 and TRBJ1-2, with a possible D match to TRBD1 (6 bases). Trimming shortened V by 4 bases and J by 6 bases, and 15 bases separated the two germline ends. CDR3 length: 14 amino acids. Germline-derived CDR1 and CDR2 are SNHLY and FYNNEI. CDR3 residues: CASSGQGLGNGYTF. The CDR3 nucleotides read TGTGCCAGCAGTGGGCAGGGGCTAGGGAATGGCTACACCTTC.

This clonotype appeared a few times. V and J are TRBV12-3 or TRBV12-4 and TRBJ2-1; the D gene could be TRBD1 or TRBD2 (5 bases each). The V end was cut by 7 bases, the J end by 10 bases, with 14 bases between. CDR3 length equals 12 residues. The CDR3 DNA is TGTGCCAGCACCCAGAGGGACCGGGAGCAGTTCTTC. Amino acid sequence: CASTQRDREQFF.

This clonotype came up a few times. The chain links TRBV5-6 to TRBJ2-5, with no clear D. V was pared by 2 bases and J by 4 bases, with 6 bases between. Germline CDR1 SGHDT, CDR2 YYEEEE. The CDR3 is 12 residues long. CDR3 DNA sequence: TGTGCCAGCAGCTTCGGCAGAGAGACCCAGTACTTC. Its protein is CASSFGRETQYF.

This clonotype was observed many times. The genes are TRBV27 and TRBJ2-7; D perhaps matches TRBD2 (5 bases). V lost 8 bases, J lost 0 bases, and 14 bases lay in between. The CDR3 has 14 amino acids. Germline values: CDR1 MNHEY, CDR2 SMNVEV (reference sequence). CDR3 in DNA: TGTGCCAGCGCGGAGGACCGGGGCTCCTACGAGCAGTACTTC. Translated: CASAEDRGSYEQYF.

The sample holds many counts of this clonotype. The chain employs TRBV5-4 and TRBJ1-1; no clear D. This CDR3 comprises 13 residues. The germline V gene has CDR1 SGHNT and CDR2 YYREEE (reference sequence). V was trimmed by 1 base and J by 6 bases, leaving 10 bases between them. The CDR3 nucleotides are TGTGCCAGCAGCTTGACGGTTACCGCTGAAGCTTTCTTT. Translation gives CASSLTVTAEAFF.

Ten or more counts support this clonotype. This chain links TRBV3-1 with TRBJ1-1; no firm D call. Germline V gives CDR1 LGHDT, CDR2 YNNKEL (reference sequence). The CDR3 extends over 14 amino acids. V lost 4 bases and J lost 1, with 10 bases in between. CDR3 DNA sequence: TGTGCCAGCAGCCTCCTACAGCAGAACACTGAAGCTTTCTTT. Translation: CASSLLQQNTEAFF.